A selection of T cell receptor beta chains follows, all from one sample in a study of Tregs in tolerant kidney transplant recipients. Repertoires were generated with immunoSEQ multiplex PCR, while TCRdb's copy carries only in-frame clones and drops some. Here the sample spans more than 75,000 clones, roughly 93% being singletons. Specimen: CD4+ T cells from blood, collected before the transplant. These receptors were collected from a human donor who received a combined kidney and bone marrow transplant. Each CDR3 is given with its conserved first and last residue. Each record gives: J gene, D gene, clone size, V gene, CDR3 DNA, CDR3 protein. The D gene is left open where the match is weak. A row's size may be missing; if present it is once, few, many or a size class.

J: TRBJ2-7
D: NA
size: NA
V: TRBV2
DNA: TGTGCCAGCGCTCGGGTCGAAGCCTACGAGCAGTACTTC
CDR3: CASARVEAYEQYF

J: TRBJ2-1
D: TRBD2
size: NA
V: TRBV5-1
DNA: TGCGCCAGCAGTGGGACTAGCACTATCTACAATGAGCAGTTCTTC
CDR3: CASSGTSTIYNEQFF

J: TRBJ1-5
D: NA
size: NA
V: TRBV7-9
DNA: TGTGCCAGCAGCCCTACCGACAGTAGCAATCAGCCCCAGCATTTT
CDR3: CASSPTDSSNQPQHF

J: TRBJ2-7
D: TRBD2
size: NA
V: TRBV27
DNA: TGTGCCAGCCGACCCCAGCGGGCAGCGGGGGAGCAGTACTTC
CDR3: CASRPQRAAGEQYF

J: TRBJ1-1
D: NA
size: NA
V: TRBV4-3
DNA: TGCGCCAGCAGCCGAAACGGGGAGGGGTACACTGAAGCTTTCTTT
CDR3: CASSRNGEGYTEAFF

J: TRBJ1-2
D: TRBD1
size: NA
V: TRBV7-2
DNA: TGTGCCAGCAGCCCGATGGGACAGGGGGCAAGTGGCTACACCTTC
CDR3: CASSPMGQGASGYTF

J: TRBJ2-7
D: NA
size: few
V: TRBV10-3
DNA: TGTGCCATCAGCACCCCGGTCTCCTACGAGCAGTACTTC
CDR3: CAISTPVSYEQYF

J: TRBJ2-5
D: NA
size: NA
V: TRBV5-4
DNA: TGTGCCAGCAGCTTTCCGTCGGGGATTCAAGAGACCCAGTACTTC
CDR3: CASSFPSGIQETQYF

J: TRBJ1-1
D: NA
size: NA
V: TRBV6-6
DNA: TGTGCCAGCAGAGACAGTAACACTGAAGCTTTCTTT
CDR3: CASRDSNTEAFF

J: TRBJ1-1
D: TRBD1
size: NA
V: TRBV19
DNA: TGTGCCAGTAGTATTGGTTTCCGACAGGGGGGACAGAACACTGAAGCTTTCTTT
CDR3: CASSIGFRQGGQNTEAFF

J: TRBJ1-1
D: TRBD1
size: NA
V: TRBV9
DNA: TGTGCCAGCGGGCGGACAGGGCTGACTGAAGCTTTCTTT
CDR3: CASGRTGLTEAFF

J: TRBJ2-2
D: NA
size: NA
V: TRBV11-3
DNA: TGTGCCAGCAGCAAACAGATGAACACCGGGGAGCTGTTTTTT
CDR3: CASSKQMNTGELFF

J: TRBJ2-1
D: TRBD2
size: NA
V: TRBV7-2
DNA: TGTGCCAGCAGCGCTCGAGGGACTAGCGGGGGTCAGAATGAGCAGTTCTTC
CDR3: CASSARGTSGGQNEQFF

J: TRBJ2-3
D: TRBD2
size: NA
V: TRBV27
DNA: TGTGCCAGCAGAGGGAGGGGCACAGATACGCAGTATTTT
CDR3: CASRGRGTDTQYF

J: TRBJ2-1
D: NA
size: NA
V: TRBV6-5
DNA: TGTGCCAGCAGTAACCGCGGGGAGCAGTTCTTC
CDR3: CASSNRGEQFF

J: TRBJ1-5
D: TRBD1
size: NA
V: TRBV7-9
DNA: TGTGCCAGCAGCCCGGACAGGGGAAATCAGCCCCAGCATTTT
CDR3: CASSPDRGNQPQHF

J: TRBJ1-1
D: NA
size: NA
V: TRBV7-9
DNA: TGTGCCAGCAGCCGAGAGGTGTCGGGAACTGAAGCTTTCTTT
CDR3: CASSREVSGTEAFF

J: TRBJ2-1
D: NA
size: NA
V: TRBV14
DNA: TGTGCCAGCAGCCCGGACTTAGATGGTGAGCAGTTCTTC
CDR3: CASSPDLDGEQFF

J: TRBJ2-3
D: NA
size: NA
V: TRBV6-5
DNA: TGTGCCGTAAGAGGGGGTTCAGATACGCAGTATTTT
CDR3: CAVRGGSDTQYF

J: TRBJ2-7
D: NA
size: NA
V: TRBV21-1
DNA: TGTGCCAGCAGCAAGAAGAGGACAGGGGGTTTTCGGGGGGTCGCTACGAAGCAGTACTTC
CDR3: CASSKKRTGGFRGVATKQYF

J: TRBJ2-5
D: TRBD2
size: NA
V: TRBV4-2
DNA: TGTGCCAGCAGCCAAGATGTGGCGGGGGGGCTCGAGGCCCAGTACTTC
CDR3: CASSQDVAGGLEAQYF

J: TRBJ2-1
D: TRBD2
size: NA
V: TRBV7-6
DNA: TGTGCCAGCAGCTTAGCCGGACTAGCAGACAATGAGCAGTTCTTC
CDR3: CASSLAGLADNEQFF

J: TRBJ1-5
D: NA
size: NA
V: TRBV30
DNA: TGTGCCTGGAGTGTCTCCAGCAATCAGCCCCAGCATTTT
CDR3: CAWSVSSNQPQHF

J: TRBJ2-7
D: TRBD2
size: NA
V: TRBV28
DNA: TGTGCCAGCAGGACAGCGGGAGGCTCCTACGAGCAGTACTTC
CDR3: CASRTAGGSYEQYF

J: TRBJ1-4
D: TRBD1
size: few
V: TRBV2
DNA: TGTGCCAGCGCCGGGACAGGGGGGAAACTGTTTTTT
CDR3: CASAGTGGKLFF

J: TRBJ2-7
D: NA
size: NA
V: TRBV28
DNA: TGTGCCAGCAGATCGGGGGTCTACGAGCAGTACTTC
CDR3: CASRSGVYEQYF

J: TRBJ2-3
D: TRBD1
size: NA
V: TRBV14
DNA: TGTGCCAGCAGCTCTTATCGGACAGGGGAAGATACGCAGTATTTT
CDR3: CASSSYRTGEDTQYF

J: TRBJ1-1
D: TRBD1
size: NA
V: TRBV13
DNA: TGTGCCAGCAGCTACGGACAGGGGGATACTGAAGCTTTCTTT
CDR3: CASSYGQGDTEAFF

J: TRBJ2-7
D: TRBD1
size: NA
V: TRBV7-8
DNA: TGTGCCAGCAGCTTTGGGACAGGGGGCTACGAGCAGTACTTC
CDR3: CASSFGTGGYEQYF

J: TRBJ2-2
D: NA
size: NA
V: TRBV9
DNA: TGTGCCAGCAGCGCCGAGCTCTCCGGGGAGCTGTTTTTT
CDR3: CASSAELSGELFF

J: TRBJ1-2
D: TRBD1
size: NA
V: TRBV25-1
DNA: TGTGCCAGCAGTGACTCAGGGGGCTTGGATGGCTACACCTTC
CDR3: CASSDSGGLDGYTF

J: TRBJ2-5
D: TRBD2
size: NA
V: TRBV5-1
DNA: TGCGCCAGCGCACCGGGGGGGGTCGGGGAGACCCAGTACTTC
CDR3: CASAPGGVGETQYF

J: TRBJ1-1
D: NA
size: once
V: TRBV7-9
DNA: TGTGCCAGCAGCTCACAGGCTGCAGGCACTGAAGCTTTCTTT
CDR3: CASSSQAAGTEAFF

J: TRBJ1-1
D: TRBD1
size: NA
V: TRBV7-6
DNA: TGTGCCAGCAGCTTAACAGGGGGAAGAGGCACTGAAGCTTTCTTT
CDR3: CASSLTGGRGTEAFF

J: TRBJ2-7
D: TRBD2
size: NA
V: TRBV4-2
DNA: TGTGCCAGCAGCCCGCCCCTAGCGGGAGGACTCGAGCAGTACTTC
CDR3: CASSPPLAGGLEQYF

J: TRBJ1-1
D: NA
size: NA
V: TRBV7-3
DNA: TGTGCCAGCAGCTTAATGGGGGGGCGGACCACTGAAGCTTTCTTT
CDR3: CASSLMGGRTTEAFF

J: TRBJ2-5
D: NA
size: NA
V: TRBV15
DNA: TGTGCCACCAGCAGAGGTCGGTCGGAGACCCAGTACTTC
CDR3: CATSRGRSETQYF

J: TRBJ2-3
D: TRBD2
size: NA
V: TRBV2
DNA: TGTGCCAGCAAATCCGGGACTAGCGGGGATAGCACAGATACGCAGTATTTT
CDR3: CASKSGTSGDSTDTQYF

J: TRBJ2-1
D: TRBD1
size: NA
V: TRBV27
DNA: TGTGCCAGCAGTTTATCCCGACAGGGTTACAATGAGCAGTTCTTC
CDR3: CASSLSRQGYNEQFF

J: TRBJ1-5
D: TRBD1
size: NA
V: TRBV18
DNA: TGTGCCAGCTCACCGTCCCGGGACAGGGAGCCCCAGCATTTT
CDR3: CASSPSRDREPQHF

J: TRBJ2-1
D: NA
size: NA
V: TRBV19
DNA: TGTGCCAGTAGTATAGATCGATGGGGGGAGGCGCAGTTCTTC
CDR3: CASSIDRWGEAQFF

J: TRBJ2-5
D: TRBD2
size: NA
V: TRBV7-9
DNA: TGTGCCAGCAGCTTGGGGACTAGCGGCCAAGAGACCCAGTACTTC
CDR3: CASSLGTSGQETQYF

J: TRBJ1-5
D: NA
size: NA
V: TRBV30
DNA: TGTGCCTGGAGCCGAGAGGGAGATCAGCCCCAGCATTTT
CDR3: CAWSREGDQPQHF

J: TRBJ1-2
D: NA
size: NA
V: TRBV27
DNA: TGTGCCAGCAGTCCCTCCCCGGGGGCTAACTATGGCTACACCTTC
CDR3: CASSPSPGANYGYTF

J: TRBJ2-7
D: TRBD2
size: NA
V: TRBV2
DNA: TGTGCCAGCATTAGTTACGGGGGGTTTTCCTACGAGCAGTACTTC
CDR3: CASISYGGFSYEQYF

J: TRBJ2-3
D: NA
size: NA
V: TRBV7-9
DNA: TGTGCCAGCAGCTTTTCCAGGGGAGATACGCAGTATTTT
CDR3: CASSFSRGDTQYF

J: TRBJ1-4
D: NA
size: few
V: TRBV6-6
DNA: TGTGCCAGCAGTTACGGGCGGGGACTATATGAAAAACTGTTTTTT
CDR3: CASSYGRGLYEKLFF